This T cell receptor beta chain was recovered during a study of molecular identifiers for immune sequencing clone quantification. TCRdb reprocessed the PCR reads via MiXCR and lists one record per CDR3 protein. The table shows 460,000 or so distinct CDR3 sequences, with approximately 25% occurring only once. Construction of naive CD8 libraries employed about 18,000 to 1,000,000 sorted cells together with 10%, 30% or 50% RNA. This clonotype has a handful of counts. Sequencing was performed on naive CD8+ T cells from blood, with Jurkat cell RNA spiked in. Specified subset: FACS-sorted CD8+CD4-CCR7+CD45RA+ naive T cells. This receptor was obtained from a human donor in good health. Some libraries in this study had Jurkat cell RNA spiked in.

The CDR3 reads CATSIIQGFQETQYF. CDR3 DNA sequence: TGTGCCACCTCCATAATACAGGGGTTCCAAGAGACCCAGTACTTC. The chain is built from TRBV24-1 and TRBJ2-5; 7 bases map to TRBD1. Trimming cost V 9 bases and J 1 base; bases outside gene matches: 10. The CDR3 is 15 residues long. Germline values: CDR1 KGHDR, CDR2 SFDVKD.